The 30 T cell receptor beta chains reported below all come from one sample, sequenced in a study of cytomegalovirus exposure and HLA in healthy donors. PCR employed 60 Vbeta and 13 Jbeta primers. TCRdb's copy holds only in-frame clones and misses some; the assay was immunoSEQ multiplex PCR. The sample lists around 160,000 clones, approximately 77% seen once, with 2% to 2.5% in the top ten. The sequenced material came from PBMCs. The receptors stem from a man aged 45-65 years in good health and CMV-seropositive.

The chain carries TRBV7-2 and TRBJ2-7; possibly TRBD1 for D (6 bases). The CDR3 contains 14 residues. With 5 bases removed from V and 0 bases from J, the gap between germline ends came to 11 bases. CDR1 is SGHTA and CDR2 is FQGNSA in the germline V gene. The CDR3: CASSPQGISYEQYF. The CDR3 DNA reads TGTGCCAGCAGCCCACAGGGAATCTCCTACGAGCAGTACTTC. The complete variable domain, with remaining parts taken from reference TRBV7-2 and TRBJ2-7, reads GAGVSQSPSNKVTEKGKDVELRCDPISGHTALYWYRQSLGQGLEFLIYFQGNSAPDKSGLPSDRFSAERTGGSVSTLTIQRTQQEDSAVYLCASSPQGISYEQYFGPGTRLTVT.

J is TRBJ2-2 and V is TRBV27, with 10 bases aligning to TRBD2. The length of the CDR3 is 17 residues. V was pared by 7 bases and J by 1 base, with 9 bases of the junction left unmatched. CDR1 is MNHEY and CDR2 is SMNVEV in the germline V gene (reference sequence). CDR3 coding DNA: TGTGCCAGCAAGACTCTTAGCGGGGGGATGAACACCGGGGAGCTGTTTTTT. Translating it yields CASKTLSGGMNTGELFF.

The chain uses TRBV2 and TRBJ2-5; the D gene is possibly TRBD1 (6 bases). Germline loops: CDR1 SNHLY, CDR2 FYNNEI. The CDR3 spans 13 residues. The germline V and J ends were trimmed by 6 bases and 3 bases, with 11 bases remaining between them. CDR3 DNA sequence: TGTGCCAGCAGCCGGGACAAGAAAGAGACCCAGTACTTC. Translating gives CASSRDKKETQYF.

The chain combines TRBV9 with TRBJ2-7, with 7 bases aligning to TRBD1. Germline values: CDR1 SGDLS, CDR2 YYNGEE. The length of the CDR3 is 15 residues. The V gene end was trimmed by 4 bases and the J gene end by 6 bases; junction bases not matched to a gene: 13. The CDR3: CASSPPLGTVSEQYF. The CDR3 nucleotides read TGTGCCAGCAGCCCCCCGCTGGGGACAGTATCCGAGCAGTACTTC.

CDR3 amino acids: CASSWTVSSYEQYF. The CDR3 DNA reads TGTGCCAGCAGTTGGACAGTGAGCTCCTACGAGCAGTACTTC. The gene calls are TRBV6-1 and TRBJ2-7; a possible D gene is TRBD1 (6 bases). The CDR3 contains 14 residues. Looked up from germline, CDR1 is MNHNS and CDR2 is SASEGT. V was pared by 5 bases and J by 0 bases, with 11 bases between.

The gene calls are TRBV7-2 and TRBJ1-2; possibly TRBD1 for D (6 bases). The CDR3 totals 16 residues. Germline assignment: CDR1 SGHTA and CDR2 FQGNSA. V shed 0 bases and J shed 2 bases, with 13 bases lying between them. CDR3 residues: CASSLARWGPNYGYTF. The DNA for the CDR3 is TGTGCCAGCAGCTTAGCGCGCTGGGGGCCCAACTATGGCTACACCTTC. Using reference TRBV7-2 and TRBJ1-2 for the parts outside the CDR3, the full variable domain is GAGVSQSPSNKVTEKGKDVELRCDPISGHTALYWYRQSLGQGLEFLIYFQGNSAPDKSGLPSDRFSAERTGGSVSTLTIQRTQQEDSAVYLCASSLARWGPNYGYTFGSGTRLTVV.

This CDR3 is CASSLSATGINEQYF. In DNA form, the CDR3 reads TGTGCCAGCAGTTTATCCGCGACAGGGATCAACGAGCAGTACTTC. This chain joins TRBV27 and TRBJ2-7; 7 nucleotides align to TRBD1. The CDR3 spans 15 residues. Trimming at V came to 0 bases and at J to 5 bases, leaving 7 bases not matched to a gene. The V gene's germline CDR1 is MNHEY and CDR2 SMNVEV (reference sequence).

In regard to this clone: An end of the junction differs from the germline gene, which may be a read error. Other DNA variants within this sample encode the same CDR3. V usage is TRBV5-4 and J usage is TRBJ1-1; D possibly corresponds to TRBD1 (6 bases). This CDR3 comprises 15 residues. In germline, CDR1 is SGHNT, CDR2 YYREEE (reference sequence). The CDR3 loop is CASSLEGGRNTEAFF. CDR3 sequence (DNA): TGCGCCAGCAGCTTGGAGGGGGGGCGGAACACTGAAGCTTTCTTT.

V usage is TRBV5-4 and J usage is TRBJ2-6; D might be TRBD2 (6 bases). Germline lookup yields CDR1 SGHNT and CDR2 YYREEE (reference sequence). The CDR3 length is 16 residues. V was shortened by 4 bases and J by 1 base, with 12 bases between the two germline ends. For the CDR3, the DNA is TGTGCCAGCAGCCCAACAGGACTATCTGGGGCCAACGTCCTGACTTTC. It translates to CASSPTGLSGANVLTF.

V gene TRBV30 combines with J gene TRBJ2-7; 11 bases map to TRBD1. Trimming cost V 3 bases and J 2 bases; bases outside gene matches: 3. This CDR3 has 14 residues. Germline V gene data show CDR1 as GTSNPN and CDR2 as SVGIG (reference sequence). The CDR3 sequence: CAWRWTGGAYEQYF. Here the CDR3 DNA reads TGTGCCTGGAGATGGACAGGGGGCGCCTACGAGCAGTACTTC.

The V and J genes are TRBV7-9 and TRBJ1-6; D is ambiguous. The CDR3 is 15 residues long. Germline V gives CDR1 SEHNR, CDR2 FQNEAQ (reference sequence). The germline V and J ends were trimmed by 1 base and 5 bases, with 9 bases remaining between them. The CDR3 DNA follows: TGTGCCAGCAGCTTAGTCGGGTCCCATAATTCACCCCTCCACTTT. It specifies CASSLVGSHNSPLHF. Supplemented by reference TRBV7-9 and TRBJ1-6, the full variable domain reads DTGVSQNPRHKITKRGQNVTFRCDPISEHNRLYWYRQTLGQGPEFLTYFQNEAQLEKSRLLSDRFSAERPKGSFSTLEIQRTEQGDSAMYLCASSLVGSHNSPLHFGNGTRLTVT.

The V call is TRBV7-8, the J call TRBJ2-5, with 10 bases aligning to TRBD2. The J call is in doubt because the DNA end fits TRBJ2-7 better. Germline-derived CDR1 and CDR2 are SGHVS and FQNEAQ. This CDR3 region has 15 residues. CDR3 loop: CASSLAASGGYEQYF. CDR3 nucleotide sequence: TGTGCCAGCAGCTTAGCGGCTAGCGGGGGTTACGAGCAGTACTTC.

The chain carries TRBV7-6 and TRBJ2-7, with 10 bases matching TRBD2. The CDR3 covers 15 residues. V trimming: 3 bases; J trimming: 5 bases; junction bases outside the gene matches: 7. Germline V gene lookup returns CDR1 SGHVS and CDR2 FNYEAQ. CDR3 in amino acids: CASSFGSGGFDEQYF. The CDR3 DNA sequence: TGTGCCAGCAGCTTCGGTAGCGGGGGGTTCGACGAGCAGTACTTC.

This chain links TRBV10-1 with TRBJ1-2; D is unclear. In germline, CDR1 is WNHNN, CDR2 SYGVQD (reference sequence). V was clipped by 8 bases and J by 0 bases, with 7 bases between them. CDR3 length: 12 amino acids. The CDR3, as DNA: TGCGCCAGCGGGGAGGCTAACTATGGCTACACCTTC. It codes for CASGEANYGYTF.

This clone was counted only a few times. The J gene is TRBJ2-2, the V gene TRBV29-1, with TRBD1 matching over 10 bases. Losses at the gene ends were 7 bases for V and 1 base for J; bases not matched to a gene: 6. Looked up from germline, CDR1 is SQVTM and CDR2 is ANQGSEA. This CDR3 spans 15 amino acids. CDR3 region: CSARQGALNTGELFF. The CDR3 region has the DNA TGCAGCGCAAGACAGGGGGCGCTGAACACCGGGGAGCTGTTTTTT.

The chain uses TRBV6-1 and TRBJ1-1, with D perhaps matching TRBD1 (5 bases). Germline loops: CDR1 MNHNS, CDR2 SASEGT. Between the trimmed V and J ends, which lost 1 base and 5 bases, there was a span of 5 bases. The CDR3 is made up of 12 amino acids. In nucleotides, the CDR3 is TGTGCCAGCAGTGAAGGACAGACTGAAGCTTTCTTT. It encodes CASSEGQTEAFF.

This clone occurred a few times. The CDR3 bases are TGTGCCAGCAGCTCGGACAACTCTAACTATGGCTACACCTTC. It codes for CASSSDNSNYGYTF. The chain couples TRBV7-9 to TRBJ1-2; possible D gene TRBD1, 5 bases. This CDR3 has 14 amino acids. Germline loops: CDR1 SEHNR, CDR2 FQNEAQ (reference sequence). Trimming pared 4 bases from V and 0 bases from J, leaving 9 bases between.

Only a few counts were recorded for this clone. The J gene is TRBJ2-2, the V gene TRBV7-2; a possible D gene is TRBD1 (5 bases). Per the germline V gene, CDR1 is SGHTA and CDR2 is FQGNSA. V lost 1 base to trimming and J lost 5 bases, with 17 bases between them. CDR3 length: 17 amino acids. The CDR3 DNA follows: TGTGCCAGCAGCTTAGAAGGGCGCAGGGTAGGAACCGGGGAGCTGTTTTTT. Protein sequence: CASSLEGRRVGTGELFF.

The chain joins TRBV4-3 to TRBJ1-5; 10 bases are a match to TRBD1. V shed 4 bases, J shed 0 bases, and the junction held 12 bases outside the gene matches. Germline V lookup: CDR1 LGHNA, CDR2 YSLEER. The CDR3 covers 19 residues. CDR3 nucleotide sequence: TGCGCCAGCAGCCCCCACACCGGGACAGGGGACTTTAGCAATCAGCCCCAGCATTTT. Residues: CASSPHTGTGDFSNQPQHF.

This chain uses TRBV27 with TRBJ2-6; no definite D call. Germline-derived CDR1 and CDR2 are MNHEY and SMNVEV (reference sequence). The V end lost 5 bases, the J end lost 0 bases, and 8 bases lay between the germline ends. CDR3 length: 15 amino acids. The CDR3 region is CASSREFSGANVLTF. CDR3 in DNA: TGTGCCAGCAGTCGCGAATTCTCTGGGGCCAACGTCCTGACTTTC.

The chain combines TRBV15 with TRBJ2-5; tentatively, D is TRBD2 (6 bases). Germline V CDR1 and CDR2: LNHNV, YYDKDF (reference sequence). V was pared by 0 bases and J by 4 bases, with 12 bases between. The CDR3 consists of 15 residues. This CDR3 is CATSRELTRRETQYF. The CDR3 DNA reads TGTGCCACCAGCAGAGAACTGACTAGACGAGAGACCCAGTACTTC.

This rearrangement joins TRBV4-1 to TRBJ1-4, with 9 bases identical to TRBD1. The CDR3 sequence is 18 residues long. Germline loops: CDR1 MGHRA, CDR2 YSYEKL. V dropped 0 bases and J dropped 4; count of bases not matched to a gene: 9. Here the CDR3 reads CASSQDPVGTGNNEKLFF. CDR3 nucleotide sequence: TGCGCCAGCAGCCAAGATCCAGTCGGGACAGGGAATAATGAAAAACTGTTTTTT.

The rearrangement links TRBV5-1 to TRBJ1-1; 7 bases agree with TRBD1. Germline CDR1 and CDR2: SGHRS and YFSETQ. V lost 1 base to trimming and J lost 4 bases; unmatched junction nucleotides: 4. This CDR3 contains 14 residues. The CDR3 DNA is TGCGCCAGCAGCTTGTTCCACAGGGGCACTGAAGCTTTCTTT. Protein sequence: CASSLFHRGTEAFF.

This clone has a handful of counts. The chain couples TRBV5-8 to TRBJ2-5; TRBD2 aligns across 15 bases. V lost 3 bases, J lost 3 bases, and 6 bases stayed unmatched. Germline values: CDR1 SGHTS, CDR2 YDEGEE. The CDR3 runs to 17 residues. The DNA of the CDR3 is TGTGCCAGCAGCTGGACTAGCGGGGGGGCCCTTGAAGAGACCCAGTACTTC. Its translation is CASSWTSGGALEETQYF.

This clone has only a few counts. The chain has TRBV7-2 and TRBJ1-5; 7 bases agree with TRBD1. Germline trimming cut 7 bases from V and 1 base from J; bases unmatched to any gene: 19. The CDR3 spans 19 residues. Germline CDR1 and CDR2: SGHTA and FQGNSA. DNA of the CDR3: TGTGCCAGCACCCCCTGGGGACGAGGGGGCGAGGCGAGCAATCAGCCCCAGCATTTT. Translation: CASTPWGRGGEASNQPQHF.

In this sample, this clone turned up a few times. The V call is TRBV5-1, the J call TRBJ1-4, with unresolved D. The germline V gene has CDR1 SGHRS and CDR2 YFSETQ. CDR3 length equals 13 residues. V lost 1 base to trimming and J lost 7 bases, with 8 bases between them. The CDR3 region has the DNA TGCGCCAGCAGCTTGTCTCCTCTTGAAAAACTGTTTTTT. Translating it yields CASSLSPLEKLFF.

This rearrangement joins TRBV28 to TRBJ1-1; 10 bases are a match to TRBD1. Germline CDR1 MDHEN, CDR2 SYDVKM. V lost 4 bases and J lost 7; bases outside the gene matches: 12. The CDR3 is 16 residues long. The CDR3 sequence: CASSSYYRDRGGEAFF. The DNA for the CDR3 is TGTGCCAGCAGTTCCTACTACCGGGACAGGGGAGGTGAAGCTTTCTTT. The variable domain in full, completed from reference TRBV28 and TRBJ1-1, reads DVKVTQSSRYLVKRTGEKVFLECVQDMDHENMFWYRQDPGLGLRLIYFSYDVKMKEKGDIPEGYSVSREKKERFSLILESASTNQTSMYLCASSSYYRDRGGEAFFGQGTRLTVV.

The chain has TRBV7-6 and TRBJ1-1, with 7 bases matching TRBD1. This CDR3 spans 17 amino acids. Germline V gene sequence: CDR1 SGHVS, CDR2 FNYEAQ. Losses at the gene ends were 5 bases for V and 1 base for J; bases not matched to a gene: 13. CDR3 region: CASSPGRGRLANTEAFF. The CDR3 DNA reads as TGTGCCAGCAGCCCGGGCAGGGGGAGGTTAGCGAACACTGAAGCTTTCTTT.

The CDR3 DNA reads as TGTGCCAGCAGTTTCGGCAATGAGCAGTTCTTC. It specifies CASSFGNEQFF. The rearrangement joins TRBV27 to TRBJ2-1; D call uncertain. The CDR3 has 11 residues. Germline CDR1 reads MNHEY; CDR2 reads SMNVEV (reference sequence). Trimming removed 3 bases at V and 6 bases at J, with 3 bases between.

This chain uses TRBV5-8 with TRBJ1-5; 10 bases match TRBD1. Germline CDR1 reads SGHTS; CDR2 reads YDEGEE. V lost 4 bases, J lost 3 bases, and 13 bases stayed unmatched. The CDR3 has 18 amino acids. CDR3 nucleotides: TGTGCCAGCAGCCTGGACAGGGGGAATAGGATCCCCAATCAGCCCCAGCATTTT. This encodes CASSLDRGNRIPNQPQHF.